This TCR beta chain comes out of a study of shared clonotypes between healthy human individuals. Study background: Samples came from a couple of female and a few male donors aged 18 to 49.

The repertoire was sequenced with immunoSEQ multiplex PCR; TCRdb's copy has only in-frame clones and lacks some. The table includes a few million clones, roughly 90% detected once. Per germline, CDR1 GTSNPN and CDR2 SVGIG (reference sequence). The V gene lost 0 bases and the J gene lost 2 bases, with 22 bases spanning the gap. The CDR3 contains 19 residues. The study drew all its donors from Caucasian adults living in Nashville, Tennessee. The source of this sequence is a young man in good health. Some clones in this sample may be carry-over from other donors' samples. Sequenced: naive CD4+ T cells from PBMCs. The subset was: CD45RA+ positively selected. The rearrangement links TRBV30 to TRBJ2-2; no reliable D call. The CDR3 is CAWSVPFVYRGENTGELFF. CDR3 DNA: TGTGCCTGGAGTGTGCCCTTTGTATACAGAGGAGAAAACACCGGGGAGCTGTTTTTT.